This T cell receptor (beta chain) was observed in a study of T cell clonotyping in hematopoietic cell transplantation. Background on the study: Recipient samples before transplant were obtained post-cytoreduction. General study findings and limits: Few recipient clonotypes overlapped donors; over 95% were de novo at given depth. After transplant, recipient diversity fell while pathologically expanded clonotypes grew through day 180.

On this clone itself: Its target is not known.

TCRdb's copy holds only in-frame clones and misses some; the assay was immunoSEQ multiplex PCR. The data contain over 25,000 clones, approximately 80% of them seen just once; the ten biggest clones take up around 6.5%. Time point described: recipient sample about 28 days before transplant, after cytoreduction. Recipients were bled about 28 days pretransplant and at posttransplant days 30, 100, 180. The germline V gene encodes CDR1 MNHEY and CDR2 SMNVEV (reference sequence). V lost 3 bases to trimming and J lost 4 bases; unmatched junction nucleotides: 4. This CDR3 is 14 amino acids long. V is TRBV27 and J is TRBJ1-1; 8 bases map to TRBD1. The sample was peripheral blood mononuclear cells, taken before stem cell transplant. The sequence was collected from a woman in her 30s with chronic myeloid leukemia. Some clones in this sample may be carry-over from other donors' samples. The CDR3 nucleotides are TGTGCCAGCAGTTTGTCAGGGGGCCTCACTGAAGCTTTCTTT. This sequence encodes CASSLSGGLTEAFF.